The 15 T cell receptor beta chains listed next were all sequenced from one sample in a study of blood T cell repertoires in COVID-19. Here immunoSEQ multiplex PCR was the method, and the copy in TCRdb shows in-frame clones only, minus some. In the table there are over 200,000 clones, roughly 88% of which are singletons. The sequenced sample was PBMCs or T cells enriched from blood (not recorded which). Every receptor here comes from a woman younger than 45 who had been exposed to COVID-19.

J is TRBJ2-1 and V is TRBV2, with TRBD2 identical over 11 bases. The V gene end was trimmed by 6 bases and the J gene end by 9 bases; junction bases not matched to a gene: 13. This CDR3 is 16 amino acids long. Germline CDR1 reads SNHLY; CDR2 reads FYNNEI. The CDR3 DNA is TGTGCCAGCAGGAAGACTAGCGGGACACCCGAGGGTGAGCAGTTCTTC. This gives the protein CASRKTSGTPEGEQFF.

This clone was counted ten times or more. This chain uses TRBV9 with TRBJ1-1; D is unclear. Germline CDR1 SGDLS, CDR2 YYNGEE. The V end was cut by 0 bases, the J end by 6 bases, with 9 bases between. The CDR3 is 13 residues long. The CDR3 protein is CASSVDRGSEAFF. In DNA form, the CDR3 reads TGTGCCAGCAGCGTAGACCGAGGGTCTGAAGCTTTCTTT.

The V call is TRBV3-1 (or the pseudogene TRBV3-2), the J call TRBJ1-1, with 10 bases matching TRBD1. CDR3 length: 16 residues. With 3 bases clipped from V and 5 bases from J, the junction kept 9 bases outside the gene matches. The germline V gene has CDR1 LGHDT and CDR2 YNNKEL (reference sequence). DNA of the CDR3: TGTGCCAGCAGCCATCGACATGGACAGGGGGAGACTGAAGCTTTCTTT. Residues: CASSHRHGQGETEAFF.

The J gene is TRBJ1-1, the V gene TRBV7-8; the D gene is possibly TRBD1 (5 bases). The V end lost 3 bases, the J end lost 4 bases, and 9 bases lay between the germline ends. The CDR3 contains 13 residues. Germline values: CDR1 SGHVS, CDR2 FQNEAQ. The CDR3 sequence: CASSLGGPTEAFF. The CDR3 nucleotides are TGTGCCAGCAGCTTGGGGGGACCCACTGAAGCTTTCTTT. Combining the CDR3 with reference TRBV7-8 and TRBJ1-1 gives the whole variable domain GAGVSQSPRYKVAKRGQDVALRCDPISGHVSLFWYQQALGQGPEFLTYFQNEAQLDKSGLPSDRFFAERPEGSVSTLKIQRTQQEDSAVYLCASSLGGPTEAFFGQGTRLTVV.

This rearrangement joins TRBV3-1 (or the pseudogene TRBV3-2) to TRBJ1-2; the D is unclear. The CDR3 is 14 amino acids. The germline V gene has CDR1 LGHDT and CDR2 YNNKEL (reference sequence). Trimming took off 4 bases at V and 5 bases at J, with 14 bases between the two ends. In DNA form, the CDR3 reads TGTGCCAGCAGCCCTTCCGGGTCCACTTATGGCTACACCTTC. It translates to CASSPSGSTYGYTF.

The chain carries TRBV6-1 and TRBJ2-7; weak D call: TRBD2 (5 bases). Trimming cost V 0 bases and J 0 bases, with 9 bases left between them. Germline V gene lookup returns CDR1 MNHNS and CDR2 SASEGT. CDR3 length equals 15 residues. Here the CDR3 reads CASSEASGSSYEQYF. The CDR3 nucleotides read TGTGCCAGCAGTGAAGCGTCGGGAAGCTCCTACGAGCAGTACTTC.

This sequence joins TRBV11-2 and TRBJ1-2, with 8 bases identical to TRBD1. This CDR3 is 14 amino acids long. J lost 9 bases, V lost 5 bases, and 11 bases had no gene match. The germline V gene encodes CDR1 SGHAT and CDR2 FQNNGV. CDR3 bases: TGTGCCAGCAGCCCCACCGGGACAGGTTTTAGCTACACCTTC. Encoded protein: CASSPTGTGFSYTF. Complete variable domain (other parts from reference TRBV11-2 and TRBJ1-2): EAGVAQSPRYKIIEKRQSVAFWCNPISGHATLYWYQQILGQGPKLLIQFQNNGVVDDSQLPKDRFSAERLKGVDSTLKIQPAKLEDSAVYLCASSPTGTGFSYTFGSGTRLTVV.

This chain joins TRBV10-3 and TRBJ2-3; TRBD1 might be the D (5 bases). CDR1 is ENHRY and CDR2 is SYGVKD in the germline V gene. The CDR3 length is 13 residues. With 7 bases removed from V and 7 bases from J, the gap between germline ends came to 15 bases. DNA for the CDR3: TGTGCCATCAAAGGGGATATGGTGAATACGCAGTATTTT. It specifies CAIKGDMVNTQYF.

The rearrangement joins TRBV13 to TRBJ2-5; 11 bases fit TRBD2. Per germline, CDR1 PRHDT and CDR2 FYEKMQ (reference sequence). This CDR3 has 15 amino acids. V lost 3 bases and J lost 5; bases outside the gene matches: 5. The CDR3 protein is CASSLRLAGLETQYF. DNA for the CDR3: TGTGCCAGCAGCTTGCGACTAGCGGGACTCGAGACCCAGTACTTC.

This sequence joins TRBV9 and TRBJ2-7; 9 bases are a match to TRBD2. The V gene's germline CDR1 is SGDLS and CDR2 YYNGEE. CDR3 size: 14 residues. The V gene end was trimmed by 0 bases and the J gene end by 7 bases; junction bases not matched to a gene: 5. CDR3 protein: CASSVDIAGDEQYF. In nucleotides, the CDR3 is TGTGCCAGCAGCGTAGATATAGCGGGGGATGAGCAGTACTTC. Variable domain in full (rest from reference TRBV9 and TRBJ2-7): DSGVTQTPKHLITATGQRVTLRCSPRSGDLSVYWYQQSLDQGLQFLIQYYNGEERAKGNILERFSAQQFPDLHSELNLSSLELGDSALYFCASSVDIAGDEQYFGPGTRLTVT.

This chain connects TRBV30 to TRBJ1-1; maybe TRBD1 (5 bases). The ends were cut back, 1 base at V and 0 bases at J, with 6 bases in the middle. CDR1 GTSNPN and CDR2 SVGIG come from the germline V gene (reference sequence). The CDR3 is 13 amino acids. As DNA, the CDR3 is TGTGCCTGGAGTGCAGGGATGAACACTGAAGCTTTCTTT. Protein product: CAWSAGMNTEAFF.

The chain employs TRBV7-9 and TRBJ2-5, with TRBD1 matching 8 bases. The CDR3 covers 16 residues. CDR1 and CDR2 from the germline V gene are SEHNR and FQNEAQ (reference sequence). J gave up 1 base and V 0 bases, and 4 bases lay outside the gene matches. DNA for the CDR3: TGTGCCAGCAGCTTAGCAGGAGGACAGGGCCAAGAGACCCAGTACTTC. Its translation: CASSLAGGQGQETQYF.

The chain uses TRBV11-2 and TRBJ1-3; a weak D match, TRBD1 (5 bases). Germline values: CDR1 SGHAT, CDR2 FQNNGV. Trimming pared 1 base from V and 1 base from J, leaving 8 bases between. The CDR3 length is 15 residues. CDR3 region: CASSLGQTSGNTIYF. In DNA form, the CDR3 reads TGTGCCAGCAGCTTAGGACAGACTTCTGGAAACACCATATATTTT.

The rearrangement joins TRBV6-5 to TRBJ2-7, with no clear D. The germline V gene encodes CDR1 MNHEY and CDR2 SVGAGI. V lost 2 bases and J 0 bases, leaving 5 bases between the germline ends. The CDR3 is 13 amino acids. The CDR3 DNA follows: TGTGCCAGCAGTTACAGCAACTCCTACGAGCAGTACTTC. Amino acid sequence: CASSYSNSYEQYF.

The chain employs TRBV4-2 and TRBJ2-2; 12 bases match TRBD2. Trimming cost V 5 bases and J 8 bases; bases outside gene matches: 3. The CDR3 loop spans 14 amino acids. Germline V gives CDR1 LGHNA, CDR2 YNFKEQ. The CDR3 nucleotides are TGTGCCAGCAGCGCGACTAGCGGGAGTGGGGAGCTGTTTTTT. Protein product: CASSATSGSGELFF.